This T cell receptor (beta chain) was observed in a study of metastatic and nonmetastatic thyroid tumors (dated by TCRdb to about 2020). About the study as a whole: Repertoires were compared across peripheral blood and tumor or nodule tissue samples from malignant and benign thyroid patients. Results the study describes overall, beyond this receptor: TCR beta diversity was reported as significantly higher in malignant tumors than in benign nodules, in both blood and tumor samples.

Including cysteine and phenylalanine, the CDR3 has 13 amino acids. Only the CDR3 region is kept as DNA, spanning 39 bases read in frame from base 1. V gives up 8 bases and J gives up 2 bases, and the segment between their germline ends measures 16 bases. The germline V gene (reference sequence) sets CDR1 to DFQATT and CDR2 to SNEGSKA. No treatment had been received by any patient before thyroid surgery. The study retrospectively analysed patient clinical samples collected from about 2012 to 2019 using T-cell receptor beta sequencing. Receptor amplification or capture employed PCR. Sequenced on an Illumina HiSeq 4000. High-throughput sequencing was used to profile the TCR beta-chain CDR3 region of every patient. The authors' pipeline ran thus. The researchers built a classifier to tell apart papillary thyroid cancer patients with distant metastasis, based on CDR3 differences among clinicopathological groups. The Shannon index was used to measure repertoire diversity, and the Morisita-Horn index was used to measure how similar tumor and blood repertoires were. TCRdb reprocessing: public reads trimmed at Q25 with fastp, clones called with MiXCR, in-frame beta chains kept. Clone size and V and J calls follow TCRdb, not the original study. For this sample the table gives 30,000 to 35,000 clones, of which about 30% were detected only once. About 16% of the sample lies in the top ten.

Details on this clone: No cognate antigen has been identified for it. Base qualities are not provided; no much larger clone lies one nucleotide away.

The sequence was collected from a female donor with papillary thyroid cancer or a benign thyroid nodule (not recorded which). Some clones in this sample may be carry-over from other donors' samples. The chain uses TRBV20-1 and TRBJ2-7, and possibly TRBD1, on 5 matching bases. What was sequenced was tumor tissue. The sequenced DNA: TGCAGTACCACGGACACCTCAGCCTACGAGCAGTACTTC. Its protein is CSTTDTSAYEQYF.